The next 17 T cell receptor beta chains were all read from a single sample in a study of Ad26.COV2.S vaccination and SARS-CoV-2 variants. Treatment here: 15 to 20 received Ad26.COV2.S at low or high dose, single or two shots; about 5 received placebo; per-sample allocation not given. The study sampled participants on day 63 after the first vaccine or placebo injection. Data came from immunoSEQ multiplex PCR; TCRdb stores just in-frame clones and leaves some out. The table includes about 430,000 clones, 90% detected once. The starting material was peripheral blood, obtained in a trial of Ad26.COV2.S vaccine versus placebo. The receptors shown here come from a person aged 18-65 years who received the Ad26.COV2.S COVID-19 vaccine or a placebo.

The CDR3, as DNA: TGTGCCAGCAGTACCCCTAGGGGCTACACCTTC. It translates to CASSTPRGYTF. The chain couples TRBV28 to TRBJ1-2, with D uncertain. This CDR3 has 11 amino acids. Trimming took off 5 bases at V and 8 bases at J, with 9 bases between the two ends. From germline, CDR1 is MDHEN and CDR2 SYDVKM.

The CDR3 is CASTEPVNRVRGTEAFF. CDR3 DNA: TGCGCCAGCACCGAACCCGTCAACAGGGTGAGGGGAACTGAAGCTTTCTTT. V and J are TRBV10-2 and TRBJ1-1; a possible D gene is TRBD1 (6 bases). The length of the CDR3 is 17 residues. Germline CDR1 reads WSHSY; CDR2 reads SAAADI. Deletions cut 7 bases from V and 5 bases from J, with 26 bases between.

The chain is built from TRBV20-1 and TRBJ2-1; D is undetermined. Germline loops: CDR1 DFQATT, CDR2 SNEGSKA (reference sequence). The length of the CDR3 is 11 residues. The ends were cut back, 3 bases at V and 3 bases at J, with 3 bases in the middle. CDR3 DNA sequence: TGCAGTGCTAGTCTCTACAATGAGCAGTTCTTC. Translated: CSASLYNEQFF.

CDR3 DNA sequence: TGTGCCAGCAGCACTATAGGGGAAGGTGAGCAGTTCTTC. Its protein product is CASSTIGEGEQFF. This sequence joins TRBV9 and TRBJ2-1; tentative D call: TRBD1 (5 bases). The germline V gene has CDR1 SGDLS and CDR2 YYNGEE. The CDR3 has 13 amino acids. V was pared by 4 bases and J by 9 bases, with 14 bases between.

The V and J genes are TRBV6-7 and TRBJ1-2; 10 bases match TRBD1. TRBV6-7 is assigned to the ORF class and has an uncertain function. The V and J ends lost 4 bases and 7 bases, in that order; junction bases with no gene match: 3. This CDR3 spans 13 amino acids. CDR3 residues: CASSSTGGSGYTF. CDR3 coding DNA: TGTGCCAGCAGTTCGACAGGGGGCAGTGGCTACACCTTC.

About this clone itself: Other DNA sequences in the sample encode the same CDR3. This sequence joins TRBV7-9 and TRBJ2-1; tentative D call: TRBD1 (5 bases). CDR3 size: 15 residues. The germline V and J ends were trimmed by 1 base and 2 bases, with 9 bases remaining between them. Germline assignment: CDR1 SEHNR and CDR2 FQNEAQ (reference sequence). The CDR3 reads CASSLGSGPYNEQFF. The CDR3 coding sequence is TGTGCCAGCAGCTTAGGCTCAGGGCCCTACAATGAGCAGTTCTTC.

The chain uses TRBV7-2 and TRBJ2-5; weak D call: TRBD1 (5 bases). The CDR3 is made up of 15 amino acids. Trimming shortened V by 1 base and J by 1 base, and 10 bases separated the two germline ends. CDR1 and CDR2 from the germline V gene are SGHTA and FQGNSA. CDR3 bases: TGTGCCAGCAGCTTAGGACAGAAAGCCCAAGAGACCCAGTACTTC. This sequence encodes CASSLGQKAQETQYF.

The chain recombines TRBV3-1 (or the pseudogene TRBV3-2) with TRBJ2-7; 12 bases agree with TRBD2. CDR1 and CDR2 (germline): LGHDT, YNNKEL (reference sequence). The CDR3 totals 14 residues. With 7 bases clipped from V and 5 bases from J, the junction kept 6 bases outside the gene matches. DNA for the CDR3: TGTGCCAGCACCCGGACTAGCGGGATGAACGAGCAGTACTTC. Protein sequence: CASTRTSGMNEQYF.

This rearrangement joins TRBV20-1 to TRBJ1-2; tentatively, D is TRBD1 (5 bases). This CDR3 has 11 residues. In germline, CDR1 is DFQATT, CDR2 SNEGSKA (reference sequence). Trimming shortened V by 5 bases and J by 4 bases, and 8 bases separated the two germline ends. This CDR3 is CSASGGYGYTF. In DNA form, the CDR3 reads TGCAGTGCTTCCGGGGGCTATGGCTACACCTTC.

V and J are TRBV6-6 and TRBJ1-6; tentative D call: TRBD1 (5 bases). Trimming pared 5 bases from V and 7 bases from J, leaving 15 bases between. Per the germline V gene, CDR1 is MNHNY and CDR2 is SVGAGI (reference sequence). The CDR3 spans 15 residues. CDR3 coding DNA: TGTGCCAGCAGTCTAAGGGGTAGGGGCAATTCACCCCTCCACTTT. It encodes CASSLRGRGNSPLHF.

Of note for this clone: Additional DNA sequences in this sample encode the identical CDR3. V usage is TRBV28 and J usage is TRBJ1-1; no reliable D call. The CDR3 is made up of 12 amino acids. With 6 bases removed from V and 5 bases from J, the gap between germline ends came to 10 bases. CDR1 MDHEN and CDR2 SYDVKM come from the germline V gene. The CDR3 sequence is CASSPRRTEAFF. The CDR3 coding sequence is TGTGCCAGCAGCCCCAGAAGGACTGAAGCTTTCTTT.

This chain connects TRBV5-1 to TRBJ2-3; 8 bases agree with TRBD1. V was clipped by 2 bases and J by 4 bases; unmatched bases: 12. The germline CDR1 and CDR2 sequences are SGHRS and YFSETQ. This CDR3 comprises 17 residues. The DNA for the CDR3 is TGCGCCAGCAGCTTATTACCAGGGGGCGCGGGCGCAGATACGCAGTATTTT. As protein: CASSLLPGGAGADTQYF.

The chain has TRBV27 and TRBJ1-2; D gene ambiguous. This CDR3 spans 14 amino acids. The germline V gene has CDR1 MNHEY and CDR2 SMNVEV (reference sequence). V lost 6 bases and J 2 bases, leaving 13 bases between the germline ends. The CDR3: CASRTSGRNYGYTF. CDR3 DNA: TGTGCCAGCAGAACTTCGGGGAGGAACTATGGCTACACCTTC.

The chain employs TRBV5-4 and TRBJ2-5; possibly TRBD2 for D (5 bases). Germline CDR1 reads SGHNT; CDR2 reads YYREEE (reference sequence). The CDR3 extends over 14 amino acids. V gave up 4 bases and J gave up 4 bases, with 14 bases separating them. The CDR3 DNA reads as TGTGCCAGCAGCCCCGGGGAAACCCGAGAGACCCAGTACTTC. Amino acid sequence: CASSPGETRETQYF. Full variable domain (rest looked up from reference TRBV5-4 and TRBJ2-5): ETGVTQSPTHLIKTRGQQVTLRCSSQSGHNTVSWYQQALGQGPQFIFQYYREEENGRGNFPPRFSGLQFPNYSSELNVNALELDDSALYLCASSPGETRETQYFGPGTRLLVL.

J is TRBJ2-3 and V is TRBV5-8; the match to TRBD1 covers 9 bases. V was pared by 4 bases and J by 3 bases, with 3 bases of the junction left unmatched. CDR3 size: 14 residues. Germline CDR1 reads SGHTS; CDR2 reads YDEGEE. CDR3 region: CASSPGTGTDTQYF. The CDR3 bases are TGTGCCAGCAGCCCGGGGACAGGGACAGATACGCAGTATTTT.

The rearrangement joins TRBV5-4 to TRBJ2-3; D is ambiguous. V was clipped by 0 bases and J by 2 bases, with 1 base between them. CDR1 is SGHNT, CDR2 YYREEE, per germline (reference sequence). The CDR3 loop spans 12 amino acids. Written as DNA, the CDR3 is TGTGCCAGCAGCTTGGACACAGATACGCAGTATTTT. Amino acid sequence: CASSLDTDTQYF.

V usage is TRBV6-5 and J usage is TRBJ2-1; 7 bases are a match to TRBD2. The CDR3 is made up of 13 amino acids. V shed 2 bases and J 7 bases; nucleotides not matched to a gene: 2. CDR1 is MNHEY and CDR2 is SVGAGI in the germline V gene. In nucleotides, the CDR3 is TGTGCCAGCAGTTACCATAGCGGGAATGAGCAGTTCTTC. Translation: CASSYHSGNEQFF.